The 11 T cell receptor beta chains below come from one sample, sequenced in a study of T cells in Graves' hyperthyroidism and ophthalmopathy. Amplified TCR beta CDR3 regions came from RNA transcripts. TCR CDR3 regions were first amplified by RT-PCR with HTBI primers. From the multiplex PCR reads, TCRdb called clonotypes with MiXCR, one entry per CDR3 protein. The sample has about 500,000 distinct CDR3 sequences, 15% to 20% seen once. Sequenced input: blood. Every receptor here comes from a woman aged 30 to 39 with Graves' ophthalmopathy.

This clonotype was observed at least ten times. This sequence joins TRBV15 and TRBJ1-2; 8 bases are a match to TRBD1. This CDR3 has 16 amino acids. Losses at the gene ends were 1 base for V and 4 bases for J; bases not matched to a gene: 8. Germline V gives CDR1 LNHNV, CDR2 YYDKDF (reference sequence). The CDR3 bases are TGTGCCACCAGCAGAGCCCCGGACAGGGTGGGCTATGGCTACACCTTC. It specifies CATSRAPDRVGYGYTF.

This clonotype has only a few counts. At one of its ends the junction is not consistent with the germline gene, which may arise from a read error. V usage is TRBV29-1 and J usage is TRBJ1-5; D is unclear. This CDR3 region has 14 residues. The germline V gene encodes CDR1 SQVTM and CDR2 ANQGSEA. The CDR3 here is CSVQVTDINEPQHF. The DNA for the CDR3 is TGCAGCGTTCAGGTCACAGATATCAATGAGCCCCAGCATTTT.

This clonotype was observed a handful of times. CDR3 in DNA: TGTGCCAGCAGCTTAGTTCCTAGCGGGGAGACCTACAATGAGCAGTTCTTC. Residues: CASSLVPSGETYNEQFF. The chain carries TRBV7-2 and TRBJ2-1; 9 bases are a match to TRBD2. J lost 2 bases, V lost 1 base, and 6 bases had no gene match. This CDR3 region has 17 residues. Germline V gives CDR1 SGHTA, CDR2 FQGNSA.

This clonotype showed up many times. This sequence joins TRBV29-1 and TRBJ1-1; TRBD1 is a possible D gene (5 bases). The ends were cut back, 8 bases at V and 0 bases at J, with 16 bases in the middle. There are 14 residues in the CDR3. Germline-derived CDR1 and CDR2 are SQVTM and ANQGSEA. The CDR3 is CSIRPWGMNTEAFF. In nucleotides, the CDR3 is TGCAGCATAAGACCTTGGGGGATGAACACTGAAGCTTTCTTT.

This clonotype was recorded at least ten times. This chain connects TRBV5-1 to TRBJ2-3; tentatively, D is TRBD2 (6 bases). The CDR3 spans 14 residues. Looked up from germline, CDR1 is SGHRS and CDR2 is YFSETQ. Between the trimmed V and J ends, which lost 0 bases and 5 bases, there was a span of 10 bases. As DNA, the CDR3 is TGCGCCAGCAGCTTGGAGGGACTCATAGATACGCAGTATTTT. Amino acid sequence: CASSLEGLIDTQYF.

V is TRBV25-1 and J is TRBJ2-6, with D perhaps TRBD1 (6 bases). The V and J ends lost 1 base and 4 bases respectively, with 17 bases between them. Germline V gene sequence: CDR1 MGHDK, CDR2 SYGVNS. The CDR3 runs 18 residues. CDR3 amino acids: CASSELGTTVSGANVLTF. The CDR3, as DNA: TGTGCCAGCAGTGAATTGGGGACAACCGTATCGGGGGCCAACGTCCTGACTTTC.

This clonotype was seen only a few times. V is TRBV5-1 and J is TRBJ2-1, with D possibly called TRBD1 or TRBD2 (5 bases each). Germline assignment: CDR1 SGHRS and CDR2 YFSETQ. V was shortened by 4 bases and J by 3 bases, with 17 bases between the two germline ends. This CDR3 contains 16 residues. The CDR3 sequence: CASSRDGASFYNEQFF. Written as DNA, the CDR3 is TGCGCCAGCAGCAGGGACGGGGCATCGTTCTACAATGAGCAGTTCTTC.

This clonotype was counted only a few times. This chain joins TRBV6-2 or TRBV6-3 and TRBJ2-5; D might be TRBD2 (6 bases). The CDR3 extends over 13 amino acids. Germline V gives CDR1 MNHEY, CDR2 SVGEGT. Trimming shortened V by 2 bases and J by 5 bases, and 9 bases separated the two germline ends. CDR3 DNA: TGTGCCAGCAGTTACATGGGAGGCGAGACCCAGTACTTC. Its translation: CASSYMGGETQYF.

In its sample, this clonotype was seen many times. The chain has TRBV11-3 and TRBJ2-3; D is ambiguous. CDR3 size: 17 residues. The germline V and J ends were trimmed by 0 bases and 2 bases, with 15 bases remaining between them. The V gene's germline CDR1 is SGHNT and CDR2 YENEEA. As DNA, the CDR3 is TGTGCCAGCAGCTTAGATCCCCCGAGTGCCCACACAGATACGCAGTATTTT. This gives the protein CASSLDPPSAHTDTQYF.

This clonotype appeared a few times. This chain joins TRBV28 and TRBJ1-2; D is unresolved. Germline CDR1 and CDR2: MDHEN and SYDVKM. Trimming pared 6 bases from V and 4 bases from J, leaving 15 bases between. The CDR3 has 14 amino acids. CDR3 DNA sequence: TGTGCCAGCAGAAAGTTAGGGTCGGGCTATGGCTACACCTTC. This translates into CASRKLGSGYGYTF.

This clonotype has just a few counts. The chain employs TRBV20-1 and TRBJ1-5, with D uncertain. Germline V gene data show CDR1 as DFQATT and CDR2 as SNEGSKA (reference sequence). Trimming stripped 3 bases from V and 7 bases from J, with 13 bases between. The CDR3 sequence is 13 residues long. In DNA, the CDR3 is TGCAGTGCTAGGGACCCCTCCGGGCAGCCCCAGCATTTT. Its protein is CSARDPSGQPQHF.